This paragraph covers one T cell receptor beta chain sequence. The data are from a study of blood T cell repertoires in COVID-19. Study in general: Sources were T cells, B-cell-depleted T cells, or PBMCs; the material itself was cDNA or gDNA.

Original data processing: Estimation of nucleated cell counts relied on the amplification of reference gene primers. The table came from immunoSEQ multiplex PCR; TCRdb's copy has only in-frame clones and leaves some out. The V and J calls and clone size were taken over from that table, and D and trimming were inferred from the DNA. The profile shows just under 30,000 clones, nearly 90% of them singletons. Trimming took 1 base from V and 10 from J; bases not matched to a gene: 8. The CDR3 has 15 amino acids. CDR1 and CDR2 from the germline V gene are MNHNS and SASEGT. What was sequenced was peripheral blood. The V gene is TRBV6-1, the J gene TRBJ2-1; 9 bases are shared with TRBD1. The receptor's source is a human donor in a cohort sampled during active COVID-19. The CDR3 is CASSEGGQGDQEQFF. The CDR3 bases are TGTGCCAGCAGTGAAGGGGGACAGGGCGATCAGGAGCAGTTCTTC.